The entry below gives a single T cell receptor beta chain sequence along with its context. These data come from a study of blood T cell repertoires in COVID-19. The germline gives CDR1 SNHLY, CDR2 FYNNEI. This CDR3 region has 13 residues. Trimming took off 7 bases at V and 4 bases at J, with 10 bases between the two ends. This study enrolled people aged about 18 to 100 from about 26 US geographic areas. Researchers sorted participants into cohorts using their self-reported clinical history. Original analysis: How many nucleated cells were present was estimated from reference gene primer amplification. Only in-frame clones appear in the TCRdb table, and some are missing; sequencing was by immunoSEQ multiplex PCR. V and J calls and clone size follow that table, whereas D and trimming were derived from the DNA. The repertoire holds about 210,000 clones, with around 89% as singletons.

This receptor was obtained from a woman in her 40s with acute COVID-19. Sequencing was done on a sample of PBMCs or T cells enriched from blood (not recorded which). This rearrangement joins TRBV2 to TRBJ1-4, with unresolved D. CDR3 sequence (DNA): TGTGCCAGCAATCGGGTCGGTAATGAAAAACTGTTTTTT. Encoded protein: CASNRVGNEKLFF.